Shown below are 17 T cell receptor beta chains from a single sample sequenced in a study of regulatory T cells in long-lasting Graves disease. According to the study, TCR beta libraries were built with iRepertoire HTBI primers and CDR3-region Arm-PCR. TCRdb called the multiplex PCR reads again in MiXCR, with one record for every CDR3 protein. This repertoire shows roughly 500,000 distinct CDR3 sequences, approximately 15% found once; its top ten account for around a sixth. Time point given: newly diagnosed GD, antithyroid drugs for less than 3 months. RNA extracted from PBMCs served as the sequencing template. The sample also formed part of further work on T cells in Graves' hyperthyroidism and ophthalmopathy.

The starting material was peripheral blood mononuclear cells (PBMCs), obtained at new diagnosis, from a patient treated with antithyroid drugs. The receptors come from a woman in her forties or fifties with Graves disease.

Only a few counts were recorded for this clonotype. This chain uses TRBV30 with TRBJ1-6, with D unclear. V was pared by 3 bases and J by 9 bases, with 12 bases between. The CDR3 has 13 amino acids. CDR1 and CDR2 from the germline V gene are GTSNPN and SVGIG (reference sequence). The CDR3 reads CAWSLAYPSPLHF. CDR3 DNA: TGTGCCTGGAGCCTCGCGTACCCTTCACCCCTCCACTTT.

V usage is TRBV4-1 and J usage is TRBJ1-4; D uncertain. This CDR3 has 13 residues. Trimming shortened V by 1 base and J by 12 bases, and 12 bases separated the two germline ends. Germline loops: CDR1 MGHRA, CDR2 YSYEKL. The CDR3 loop reads CASSQVGDEELFF. DNA for the CDR3: TGCGCCAGCAGCCAAGTCGGTGATGAGGAACTGTTTTTT.

This clonotype came up many times. The chain carries TRBV3-1 and TRBJ1-1; 8 nucleotides line up with TRBD1. CDR3 length: 16 residues. CDR1 and CDR2 (germline): LGHDT, YNNKEL (reference sequence). With 1 base clipped from V and 6 bases from J, the junction kept 10 bases outside the gene matches. For the CDR3, the DNA is TGTGCCAGCAGCCAAGGTACAGGGGGTGTCCTAGCTGAAGCTTTCTTT. Encoded protein: CASSQGTGGVLAEAFF.

This clonotype showed up many times. The rearrangement links TRBV7-2 to TRBJ2-1; tentatively, D is TRBD2 (6 bases). The germline V and J ends were trimmed by 0 bases and 13 bases, with 16 bases remaining between them. The CDR3 sequence is 14 residues long. Germline V gene lookup returns CDR1 SGHTA and CDR2 FQGNSA. The CDR3 DNA reads as TGTGCCAGCAGCTTAGCTTCGGCGGGGTCTGGTCAGTTCTTC. It codes for CASSLASAGSGQFF.

This clonotype has a count of ten or more. In DNA form, the CDR3 reads TGTGCCAGCAGTTACTCCATAGGGACTAGCGGGGAATACAATGAGCAGTTCTTC. Protein sequence: CASSYSIGTSGEYNEQFF. The J gene is TRBJ2-1, the V gene TRBV6-2 or TRBV6-3; 13 bases match TRBD2. V lost 0 bases to trimming and J lost 4 bases; unmatched junction nucleotides: 6. The germline CDR1 and CDR2 sequences are MNHEY and SVGEGT. The CDR3 consists of 18 residues.

In the case of this clonotype: With a much larger clone just one base away, this may be a read error. The DNA of the CDR3 is TGTGCCAGCAGCCAATACCCTCCGGGACAGGGCGCAGATACGCAGTATTTT. It encodes CASSQYPPGQGADTQYF. The rearrangement uses TRBV3-1 and TRBJ2-3, with 9 bases identical to TRBD1. In germline, CDR1 is LGHDT, CDR2 YNNKEL (reference sequence). The V and J ends lost 2 bases and 4 bases, in that order; junction bases with no gene match: 10. The CDR3 contains 17 residues.

This chain connects TRBV29-1 to TRBJ2-7, with TRBD2 identical over 8 bases. V was clipped by 0 bases and J by 7 bases; unmatched bases: 11. Germline CDR1 and CDR2: SQVTM and ANQGSEA. This CDR3 is 15 amino acids long. The CDR3 bases are TGCAGCGTTGAAGATGCCCCGGGGGGGGGCTGGGAGCAGTACTTC. Translation gives CSVEDAPGGGWEQYF.

This clonotype occurred many times. The rearrangement uses TRBV10-3 and TRBJ2-7, with D perhaps TRBD2 (6 bases). This CDR3 comprises 15 residues. V lost 6 bases and J lost 6, with 21 bases in between. The V gene's germline CDR1 is ENHRY and CDR2 SYGVKD. CDR3 bases: TGTGCCATCAGCCTTTTACCGGGAGCTACCACCGAGCAGTACTTC. This gives the protein CAISLLPGATTEQYF.

This clonotype was counted between two and nine times. The chain links TRBV4-1 to TRBJ2-7, with 8 bases lining up with TRBD1. Germline lookup yields CDR1 MGHRA and CDR2 YSYEKL. J was trimmed by 2 bases and V by 1 base; bases with no gene match: 13. This CDR3 is 18 amino acids long. The CDR3 coding sequence is TGCGCCAGCAGCCAAGGGGTTAGCAGGGGGCGAAGAACCTACGAGCAGTACTTC. Translated, it gives CASSQGVSRGRRTYEQYF.

The rearrangement joins TRBV11-2 to TRBJ2-1; 12 bases are shared with TRBD2. The CDR3 spans 19 residues. The germline V gene has CDR1 SGHAT and CDR2 FQNNGV. The junction had 12 bases not matched to a gene; V was cut back by 6 bases and J by 0 bases. The CDR3 here is CASRIGLAGGMSSYNEQFF. CDR3 coding DNA: TGTGCCAGCAGGATAGGTCTAGCGGGAGGGATGAGCTCCTACAATGAGCAGTTCTTC.

This clonotype was observed many times. This sequence joins TRBV27 and TRBJ2-2, with 15 bases fitting TRBD2. The V gene's germline CDR1 is MNHEY and CDR2 SMNVEV (reference sequence). The CDR3 is 15 amino acids. V dropped 8 bases and J dropped 8; count of bases not matched to a gene: 6. CDR3 nucleotides: TGTGCCAGCCTCGGACTAGCGGGAGGGCGAGGGGAGCTGTTTTTT. Translating it yields CASLGLAGGRGELFF.

The gene calls are TRBV18 and TRBJ1-1; 9 bases map to TRBD1. CDR3 size: 14 residues. Unmatched junction bases numbered 9, after V lost 8 bases and J lost 5 bases. Germline V gene data show CDR1 as KGHSH and CDR2 as LQKENI. DNA of the CDR3: TGTGCCAGCAACCATGACAGGGGGGGGACTGAAGCTTTCTTT. The encoded protein is CASNHDRGGTEAFF.

This clonotype was recorded many times. The chain links TRBV28 to TRBJ2-6; 7 bases match TRBD1. CDR3 size: 14 residues. Germline V gives CDR1 MDHEN, CDR2 SYDVKM. V lost 10 bases to trimming and J lost 0 bases; unmatched junction nucleotides: 3. The DNA for the CDR3 is TGTGCCACCCGGGACAGCTCTGGGGCCAACGTCCTGACTTTC. Protein sequence: CATRDSSGANVLTF.

This chain uses TRBV28 with TRBJ2-1; possibly TRBD2 for D (6 bases). The CDR3 contains 14 residues. V was shortened by 3 bases and J by 6 bases, with 12 bases between the two germline ends. The germline CDR1 and CDR2 sequences are MDHEN and SYDVKM. The chain's CDR3 is CASSFGGDPNEQFF. The CDR3 DNA reads as TGTGCCAGCAGTTTTGGAGGGGATCCCAATGAGCAGTTCTTC. The variable domain in full, completed from reference TRBV28 and TRBJ2-1, reads DVKVTQSSRYLVKRTGEKVFLECVQDMDHENMFWYRQDPGLGLRLIYFSYDVKMKEKGDIPEGYSVSREKKERFSLILESASTNQTSMYLCASSFGGDPNEQFFGPGTRLTVL.

This clonotype was found a few times. This chain joins TRBV9 and TRBJ2-3; D perhaps matches TRBD2 (6 bases). Trimming cost V 0 bases and J 5 bases, with 13 bases left between them. CDR1 SGDLS and CDR2 YYNGEE come from the germline V gene. The CDR3 spans 15 residues. The CDR3 here is CASSVDTSPVDTQYF. DNA of the CDR3: TGTGCCAGCAGCGTAGATACTAGCCCGGTAGATACGCAGTATTTT. Variable domain in full (rest from reference TRBV9 and TRBJ2-3): DSGVTQTPKHLITATGQRVTLRCSPRSGDLSVYWYQQSLDQGLQFLIQYYNGEERAKGNILERFSAQQFPDLHSELNLSSLELGDSALYFCASSVDTSPVDTQYFGPGTRLTVL.

In its sample, this clonotype was seen a few times. The genes are TRBV6-2 or TRBV6-3 and TRBJ2-1, with 12 positions matching TRBD2. With 6 bases clipped from V and 9 bases from J, the junction kept 6 bases outside the gene matches. The CDR3 consists of 14 residues. From germline, CDR1 is MNHEY and CDR2 SVGEGT. The CDR3 region is CASSTASGRGEQFF. CDR3 sequence (DNA): TGTGCCAGCAGCACGGCTAGCGGGAGGGGTGAGCAGTTCTTC.

Only a few counts were recorded for this clonotype. The chain combines TRBV20-1 with TRBJ2-5; D may be TRBD1 (6 bases). This CDR3 contains 13 residues. CDR1 DFQATT and CDR2 SNEGSKA come from the germline V gene (reference sequence). V shed 4 bases and J shed 0 bases, with 9 bases lying between them. The CDR3 spells CSATGEYQETQYF. The CDR3 nucleotides read TGCAGTGCTACAGGGGAGTACCAAGAGACCCAGTACTTC.